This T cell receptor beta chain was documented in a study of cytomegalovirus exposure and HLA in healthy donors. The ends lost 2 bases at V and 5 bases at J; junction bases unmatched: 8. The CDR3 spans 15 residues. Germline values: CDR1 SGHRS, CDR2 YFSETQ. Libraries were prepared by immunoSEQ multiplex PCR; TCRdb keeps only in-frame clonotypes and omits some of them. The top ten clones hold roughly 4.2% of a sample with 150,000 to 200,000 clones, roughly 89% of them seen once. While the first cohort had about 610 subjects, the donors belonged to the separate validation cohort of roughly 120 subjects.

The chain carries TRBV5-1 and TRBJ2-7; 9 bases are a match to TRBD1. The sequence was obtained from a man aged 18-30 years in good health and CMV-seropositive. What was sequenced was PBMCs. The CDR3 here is CASSFRTTGGDEQYF. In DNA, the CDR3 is TGCGCCAGCAGCTTCCGAACCACAGGGGGCGACGAGCAGTACTTC.